This T cell receptor beta chain was recorded in a study of HIV-infected children after antiretroviral therapy interruption. This CDR3 has 13 residues. Germline loops: CDR1 DFQATT, CDR2 SNEGSKA (reference sequence). Trimming took off 2 bases at V and 6 bases at J, with 14 bases between the two ends. This clonotype was detected ten times or more. Treatment here: PENTA 11 planned treatment interruption arm or continuous ART arm. At least 24 weeks of at least three-drug ART, in children 2 to 15 years. Naive CD4+ CD45RA+ CD45RO- T cells were FACS-sorted from thawed PBMCs. Unique molecular identifiers were included in an RNA-based 3' RACE TCR library. A single record per CDR3 protein comes from TCRdb applying MiXCR to the 3' RACE reads. The table lists about 89,000 distinct CDR3 sequences, approximately 6.9% of them singletons.

The receptor was isolated from a pool of human donors with HIV. This chain connects TRBV20-1 to TRBJ2-7; D possibly corresponds to TRBD1 (6 bases). The sequences come from CD45RA+ CD4+ T cells from PBMCs, pooled from several time points, collected from a donor given antiretroviral therapy, either interrupted or continuous. Stated subset: naive CD4+ CD45RA+ CD45RO- T cells. The CDR3 bases are TGCAGTGCTAGATCGGGACATCTTAGCGAGCAGTACTTC. This gives the protein CSARSGHLSEQYF.